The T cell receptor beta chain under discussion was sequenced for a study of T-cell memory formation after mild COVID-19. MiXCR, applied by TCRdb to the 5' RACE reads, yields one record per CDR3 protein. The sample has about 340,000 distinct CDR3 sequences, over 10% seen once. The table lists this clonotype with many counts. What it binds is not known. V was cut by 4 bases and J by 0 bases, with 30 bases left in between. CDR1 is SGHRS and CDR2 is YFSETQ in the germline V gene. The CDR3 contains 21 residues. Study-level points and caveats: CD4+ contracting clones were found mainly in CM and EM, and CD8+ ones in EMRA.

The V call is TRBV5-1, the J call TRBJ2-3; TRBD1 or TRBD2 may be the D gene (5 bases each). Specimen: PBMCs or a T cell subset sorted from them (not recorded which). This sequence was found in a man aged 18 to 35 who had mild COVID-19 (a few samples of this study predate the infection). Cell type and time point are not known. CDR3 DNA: TGCGCCAGCAGCGGGGGACCGCAAAGGCACTTTTACGATCCTAGCACAGATACGCAGTATTTT. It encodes CASSGGPQRHFYDPSTDTQYF.